The 21 T cell receptor beta chains listed next were all sequenced from one sample in a study of blood T cells in healthy people across ages. Together with a sample-barcoded 5' primer, a J-beta primer mix was included in a second PCR lasting roughly 6 to 12 cycles. TCRdb analysed the 5' RACE reads with MiXCR anew, one entry per CDR3 protein. The table records fewer than 800,000 distinct CDR3 sequences, 49% of them present only once. The sample was blood. Receptors were obtained from a woman aged 60-75 years in good health.

This rearrangement joins TRBV7-2 to TRBJ2-1; TRBD2 matches 10 bases. V shed 5 bases and J 8 bases; nucleotides not matched to a gene: 12. The CDR3 is 16 residues long. The germline V gene encodes CDR1 SGHTA and CDR2 FQGNSA. The CDR3 nucleotides read TGTGCCAGCAGCCCAAGGGTACAGCGGGAGGGCCATGAGCAGTTCTTC. It encodes CASSPRVQREGHEQFF. Full variable domain (outside the CDR3, taken from reference TRBV7-2 and TRBJ2-1): GAGVSQSPSNKVTEKGKDVELRCDPISGHTALYWYRQSLGQGLEFLIYFQGNSAPDKSGLPSDRFSAERTGGSVSTLTIQRTQQEDSAVYLCASSPRVQREGHEQFFGPGTRLTVL.

The CDR3 region is CAISERQGLTYEQYF. The CDR3 nucleotides are TGTGCCATCAGTGAGAGGCAGGGGCTAACCTACGAGCAGTACTTC. The V call is TRBV10-3, the J call TRBJ2-7; weak D call: TRBD1 (6 bases). Germline-derived CDR1 and CDR2 are ENHRY and SYGVKD. CDR3 length: 15 amino acids. The V and J ends lost 2 bases and 2 bases respectively, with 13 bases between them.

This chain joins TRBV9 and TRBJ2-5, with 7 nucleotides matching TRBD1. The CDR3 sequence is 14 residues long. Per germline, CDR1 SGDLS and CDR2 YYNGEE. With V trimmed by 0 bases and J by 2 bases, 1 base remained unmatched. The CDR3 bases are TGTGCCAGCAGCGTAGGGGACAGACAAGAGACCCAGTACTTC. This translates into CASSVGDRQETQYF.

In its sample, this clonotype was seen a few times. The rearrangement links TRBV6-2 or TRBV6-3 to TRBJ1-2; no clear D. The CDR3 runs to 13 residues. V was cut by 2 bases and J by 0 bases, with 4 bases left in between. The V gene's germline CDR1 is MNHEY and CDR2 SVGEGT. The CDR3 DNA follows: TGTGCCAGCAGTTACGGGCCTAACTATGGCTACACCTTC. Translated, it gives CASSYGPNYGYTF.

Remarks on this clonotype: A much larger clone lies a single base off, so this may be a read error. CDR3 sequence: CASSLQSDTQYF. The CDR3 nucleotides are TGTGCCAGCAGCTTACAGTCAGATACGCAGTATTTT. The chain combines TRBV7-2 with TRBJ2-3, with D uncertain. Between the trimmed V and J ends, which lost 2 bases and 4 bases, there was a span of 4 bases. In germline, CDR1 is SGHTA, CDR2 FQGNSA. The CDR3 totals 12 residues.

This clonotype showed up just a few times. The rearrangement links TRBV20-1 to TRBJ1-2; D uncertain. With 6 bases removed from V and 6 bases from J, the gap between germline ends came to 11 bases. This CDR3 has 11 amino acids. CDR1 is DFQATT, CDR2 SNEGSKA, per germline (reference sequence). The CDR3 sequence: CSALRANGYTF. As DNA, the CDR3 is TGCAGTGCCCTGCGGGCCAATGGCTACACCTTC.

The V and J genes are TRBV28 and TRBJ2-4; either TRBD1 or TRBD2 may fit D (5 bases each). The J call may be faulty, since TRBJ2-5 better matches the DNA end. Germline-derived CDR1 and CDR2 are MDHEN and SYDVKM. The CDR3 is 12 residues long. The CDR3 is CASTGGLGTQYF. CDR3 nucleotides: TGTGCCAGCACTGGGGGTTTAGGGACCCAGTACTTC.

Regarding this clonotype: This clone may be a read error of a much larger clone one base away. The J gene is TRBJ2-1, the V gene TRBV5-1; 8 positions match TRBD2. This CDR3 has 17 amino acids. J gave up 6 bases and V 0 bases, and 11 bases lay outside the gene matches. Germline assignment: CDR1 SGHRS and CDR2 YFSETQ. CDR3 sequence reads: CASSLEGLGLTTNEQFF. CDR3 bases: TGCGCCAGCAGCTTGGAGGGACTAGGGCTGACGACCAATGAGCAGTTCTTC.

For this clonotype: Compared with germline, one end of the junction differs, possibly owing to a read error. The chain couples TRBV5-1 to TRBJ2-1; the D gene is possibly TRBD2 (6 bases). Germline values: CDR1 SGHRS, CDR2 YFSETQ. The length of the CDR3 is 15 residues. The CDR3 DNA sequence: TGCGCCAGCAGCTTGGGGGAGGACTCCTGCAATGAGCAGTTCTTC. It is translated as CASSLGEDSCNEQFF.

This chain uses TRBV2 with TRBJ2-1; 13 bases fit TRBD2. This CDR3 has 14 residues. From germline, CDR1 is SNHLY and CDR2 FYNNEI. V lost 9 bases and J lost 10; bases outside the gene matches: 9. CDR3 in DNA: TGTGCCAGAGGACTAGCGGGAGAGGGCAGGGAGCAGTTCTTC. This sequence encodes CARGLAGEGREQFF.

The V and J genes are TRBV4-1 and TRBJ2-7; 10 bases match TRBD2. Losses at the gene ends were 3 bases for V and 7 bases for J; bases not matched to a gene: 18. The CDR3 consists of 18 residues. Germline V gives CDR1 MGHRA, CDR2 YSYEKL. The CDR3 spells CASSQGLSGRAGSDEQYF. The CDR3, as DNA: TGCGCCAGCAGCCAGGGATTAAGCGGGAGGGCCGGGTCGGATGAGCAGTACTTC.

The genes are TRBV18 and TRBJ2-3, with D tentatively TRBD2 (6 bases). CDR3 size: 16 residues. Between the trimmed V and J ends, which lost 5 bases and 2 bases, there was a span of 17 bases. Germline-derived CDR1 and CDR2 are KGHSH and LQKENI. The chain's CDR3 is CASSGGLPVHTDTQYF. CDR3 nucleotides: TGTGCCAGCTCAGGGGGACTCCCGGTCCACACAGATACGCAGTATTTT.

The J gene is TRBJ2-1, the V gene TRBV20-1; D may be TRBD1 (5 bases). The DNA end lines up better with TRBJ2-7; the J call may be wrong. This CDR3 region has 10 residues. Germline V gene sequence: CDR1 DFQATT, CDR2 SNEGSKA (reference sequence). CDR3 residues: CSGADSEQYF. CDR3 in DNA: TGCAGTGGGGCCGACAGTGAGCAGTACTTC.

This clonotype appeared a few times. The V call is TRBV20-1, the J call TRBJ2-1; TRBD2 aligns across 7 bases. The germline gives CDR1 DFQATT, CDR2 SNEGSKA (reference sequence). The V gene end was trimmed by 0 bases and the J gene end by 9 bases; junction bases not matched to a gene: 11. The CDR3 loop spans 15 amino acids. The CDR3 sequence is CSARDGMGGVSEQFF. As DNA, the CDR3 is TGCAGTGCTAGAGATGGGATGGGGGGGGTTAGTGAGCAGTTCTTC.

V and J are TRBV28 and TRBJ2-5; weak D call: TRBD1 (5 bases). Trimming left V 6 bases short and J 1 base short, with 18 bases between. CDR1 MDHEN and CDR2 SYDVKM come from the germline V gene. This CDR3 contains 16 residues. This chain's CDR3 is CASSQASGIGQETQYF. The CDR3 DNA is TGTGCCAGCAGCCAGGCGTCAGGGATAGGCCAAGAGACCCAGTACTTC.

The gene calls are TRBV12-3 or TRBV12-4 and TRBJ2-3; 7 bases map to TRBD1. CDR3 length: 15 residues. After removal of 5 bases from V and 2 bases from J, the junction contained 7 bases not matched to a gene. The DNA of the CDR3 is TGTGCCAGCAGTGAGACAGGGATCCACACAGATACGCAGTATTTT. Translated: CASSETGIHTDTQYF.

This clonotype appeared a few times. The chain recombines TRBV4-1 with TRBJ2-5; D may match TRBD1 or TRBD2 (5 bases each). Trimming removed 1 base at V and 1 base at J, with 7 bases between. The germline V gene encodes CDR1 MGHRA and CDR2 YSYEKL. The CDR3 runs to 14 residues. CDR3 in amino acids: CASSQVGGQETQYF. CDR3 in DNA: TGCGCCAGCAGCCAAGTTGGGGGCCAAGAGACCCAGTACTTC.

The V call is TRBV7-8, the J call TRBJ1-1, with 9 bases lining up with TRBD1. The V gene end was trimmed by 2 bases and the J gene end by 3 bases; junction bases not matched to a gene: 4. The length of the CDR3 is 15 residues. Germline lookup yields CDR1 SGHVS and CDR2 FQNEAQ. The CDR3: CASSLTDRGYTEAFF. CDR3 DNA: TGTGCCAGCAGCTTAACCGACAGGGGGTACACTGAAGCTTTCTTT.

This rearrangement joins TRBV6-5 to TRBJ2-3; 8 bases agree with TRBD1. This CDR3 contains 15 residues. Per the germline V gene, CDR1 is MNHEY and CDR2 is SVGAGI. J lost 0 bases, V lost 7 bases, and 6 bases had no gene match. CDR3 DNA sequence: TGTGCCAGCAAGAGGGACAGGTCTAGCACAGATACGCAGTATTTT. Translated: CASKRDRSSTDTQYF.

For this clonotype: A much larger clone differs from this one at a single base, so this may be a read error. The chain combines TRBV7-3 with TRBJ2-7; D is perhaps TRBD1 (7 bases). The CDR3 is made up of 15 amino acids. Trimming pared 5 bases from V and 6 bases from J, leaving 20 bases between. The germline V gene has CDR1 SGHTA and CDR2 FQGTGA. The CDR3 nucleotides are TGTGCCAGCAGCCCACGAGGGGGCCGGGGGCTCGAGCAGTACTTC. Amino acids: CASSPRGGRGLEQYF.

This rearrangement joins TRBV25-1 to TRBJ2-7; 8 nucleotides line up with TRBD1. Trimming at V came to 6 bases and at J to 1 base, leaving 5 bases not matched to a gene. Looked up from germline, CDR1 is MGHDK and CDR2 is SYGVNS. The CDR3 extends over 14 amino acids. The CDR3 DNA is TGTGCCAGCAGACACAGGGGGAGTTCCTACGAGCAGTACTTC. Encoded protein: CASRHRGSSYEQYF.